The clone carrying this TCR beta chain turned up a few times. Its antigen is unknown. The record originates from a study of cytomegalovirus exposure and HLA in healthy donors. The germline gives CDR1 MNHNS, CDR2 SASEGT. V lost 7 bases to trimming and J lost 0 bases; unmatched junction nucleotides: 3. The CDR3 is made up of 13 amino acids. A multiplex PCR was run with 60 Vbeta primers and 13 Jbeta primers. The repertoire was sequenced with immunoSEQ multiplex PCR; TCRdb's copy has only in-frame clones and lacks some. The profile shows about 64,000 clones, about 85% of them singletons. Whole-study findings and limits: CMV serostatus stood as the only immune exposure information on hand. Under in vitro conditions, a few CMV-associated chains were confirmed as specific for CMV antigens. Researchers reportedly found TCR beta sequences accurately predicted most subjects' HLA-A and HLA-B alleles. Analysis performed later found more than 15,000 TCR beta sequences associated with HLA alleles at 0.05 false discovery rate.

The rearrangement uses TRBV6-1 and TRBJ2-7; TRBD1 matches at 7 bases. Sequencing was carried out using PBMCs. The TCR comes from a female donor in good health and CMV-seronegative. The CDR3 region has the DNA TGTGCCAGCACGGGACAGAGCTCCTACGAGCAGTACTTC. It specifies CASTGQSSYEQYF.